These 10 T cell receptor beta chains originate from one sample sequenced in a study of blood T cell repertoires in COVID-19. Libraries were prepared by immunoSEQ multiplex PCR; TCRdb keeps only in-frame clonotypes and omits some of them. This table has about 75,000 clones, 90% appearing once. Sequencing input: peripheral blood. All receptors derive from a human donor in a cohort sampled during active COVID-19.

The V call is TRBV18, the J call TRBJ2-7; tentatively, D is TRBD2 (5 bases). Germline V CDR1 and CDR2: KGHSH, LQKENI. V lost 9 bases and J lost 0, with 18 bases in between. CDR3 length: 15 residues. The DNA for the CDR3 is TGTGCCAGTAGATCCGGGGAAATTAGCTCCTACGAGCAGTACTTC. Protein sequence: CASRSGEISSYEQYF.

The chain joins TRBV24-1 to TRBJ2-3, with 10 bases identical to TRBD1. CDR1 and CDR2 (germline): KGHDR, SFDVKD. The CDR3 consists of 16 residues. Unmatched junction bases numbered 9, after V lost 5 bases and J lost 5 bases. Here the CDR3 reads CATSGLGQGQGDTQYF. The CDR3 nucleotides are TGTGCCACCAGTGGCCTGGGACAGGGGCAGGGAGATACGCAGTATTTT.

This clone was picked up one time. The rearrangement uses TRBV28 and TRBJ2-3; TRBD2 might be the D (6 bases). Trimming stripped 5 bases from V and 4 bases from J, with 13 bases between. The CDR3 extends over 14 amino acids. Germline values: CDR1 MDHEN, CDR2 SYDVKM. CDR3 DNA sequence: TGTGCCAGCAGTCCCCCGACTAGGCCAGATACGCAGTATTTT. This encodes CASSPPTRPDTQYF.

The V gene is TRBV2, the J gene TRBJ1-1; tentative D call: TRBD1 (5 bases). This CDR3 is 16 amino acids long. V was pared by 2 bases and J by 1 base, with 14 bases between. CDR1 and CDR2 (germline): SNHLY, FYNNEI. CDR3 residues: CASSEWAGRGNTEAFF. CDR3 nucleotide sequence: TGTGCCAGCAGTGAATGGGCAGGGAGGGGGAACACTGAAGCTTTCTTT.

V and J are TRBV29-1 and TRBJ2-1; 11 nucleotides align to TRBD1. Germline CDR1 is SQVTM and CDR2 is ANQGSEA. The CDR3 spans 15 residues. V shed 4 bases, J shed 2 bases, and the junction held 4 bases outside the gene matches. This CDR3 reads CSVAPDRGPYNEQFF. CDR3 DNA: TGCAGCGTTGCGCCGGACAGGGGGCCCTACAATGAGCAGTTCTTC.

The J gene is TRBJ1-1, the V gene TRBV2; the D gene is possibly TRBD1 (5 bases). Germline lookup yields CDR1 SNHLY and CDR2 FYNNEI. The CDR3 is 14 residues long. The ends were cut back, 4 bases at V and 4 bases at J, with 13 bases in the middle. CDR3 amino acids: CASSGAGLVTEAFF. For the CDR3, the DNA is TGTGCCAGCAGTGGAGCGGGGCTGGTCACTGAAGCTTTCTTT. The variable domain in full, with the rest retrieved from reference TRBV2 and TRBJ1-1, is EPEVTQTPSHQVTQMGQEVILRCVPISNHLYFYWYRQILGQKVEFLVSFYNNEISEKSEIFDDQFSVERPDGSNFTLKIRSTKLEDSAMYFCASSGAGLVTEAFFGQGTRLTVV.

The gene calls are TRBV28 and TRBJ1-1; 9 bases align to TRBD1. CDR1 is MDHEN and CDR2 is SYDVKM in the germline V gene. The junction had 15 bases not matched to a gene; V was cut back by 4 bases and J by 6 bases. The CDR3 is 17 amino acids. As DNA, the CDR3 is TGTGCCAGCAGTTCCCTAGGACAGGGGTCGCCATACGCTGAAGCTTTCTTT. Translated: CASSSLGQGSPYAEAFF.

This clone is a singleton in its sample. This CDR3 is CASSDRTGSVNGYTF. The CDR3 DNA reads as TGTGCCAGCAGTGACCGGACAGGTAGTGTGAATGGCTACACCTTC. V usage is TRBV6-4 and J usage is TRBJ1-2, with 7 bases aligning to TRBD1. The V segment lost 2 bases and the J segment 6 bases; nucleotides outside the gene matches: 9. Germline CDR1 is MRHNA and CDR2 is SNTAGT. The CDR3 sequence is 15 residues long.

This chain connects TRBV30 to TRBJ2-7, with 11 bases identical to TRBD2. Trimming cost V 5 bases and J 2 bases; bases outside gene matches: 5. CDR1 is GTSNPN, CDR2 SVGIG, per germline (reference sequence). The CDR3 sequence is 14 residues long. CDR3 protein: CAWWLAGGPYEQYF. The CDR3 DNA follows: TGTGCCTGGTGGTTAGCGGGGGGGCCCTACGAGCAGTACTTC.

The chain employs TRBV14 and TRBJ2-7, with 9 positions matching TRBD1. This CDR3 is 16 amino acids long. Germline CDR1 and CDR2: SGHDN and FVKESK. The junction had 9 bases not matched to a gene; V was cut back by 1 base and J by 5 bases. CDR3 in DNA: TGTGCCAGCAGCCAAGGGCCGGGACAGGGTAAGAACGAGCAGTACTTC. Translating gives CASSQGPGQGKNEQYF. Based on the CDR3 plus reference TRBV14 and TRBJ2-7, the full variable domain is EAGVTQFPSHSVIEKGQTVTLRCDPISGHDNLYWYRRVMGKEIKFLLHFVKESKQDESGMPNNRFLAERTGGTYSTLKVQPAELEDSGVYFCASSQGPGQGKNEQYFGPGTRLTVT.